This is a list of T cell receptor beta chains from one sample in a study of shared clonotypes between healthy human individuals. Sequencing was performed with immunoSEQ multiplex PCR; in TCRdb, only in-frame clones are kept and a portion is missing. The sample holds some 2.1 million clones; about 94% are singletons and the top ten take about 1.7%. Specimen: naive CD8+ T cells from PBMCs. The receptors derive from a man between 18 and 29 years old in good health. Some clones in this sample may be carry-over from other donors' samples. CDR3s include the opening cysteine and the closing phenylalanine or tryptophan. Each record gives: V gene, J gene, clone size, D gene, CDR3 length, CDR3 protein, CDR3 DNA. D genes are given only for firm matches. The size of a clone is reported for some rows only, either as once, few or many, or as a class for expanded clones.

TRBV4-3	TRBJ1-4	-	-	20	CASSQGLFIRPGATNEKLFF	TGCGCCAGCAGCCAAGGGCTGTTTATACGCCCCGGGGCAACTAATGAAAAACTGTTTTTT
TRBV7-9	TRBJ2-1	-	TRBD2	15	CASSVSGSGYNEQFF	TGTGCCAGCAGCGTAAGCGGGAGCGGGTACAATGAGCAGTTCTTC
TRBV7-6	TRBJ2-1	-	TRBD2	19	CASSSGLAGGIRFFNEQFF	TGTGCCAGCAGCTCCGGACTAGCGGGAGGGATACGTTTCTTCAATGAGCAGTTCTTC
TRBV7-9	TRBJ2-2	-	TRBD2	15	CASSFLAGNTGELFF	TGTGCCAGCAGCTTTCTAGCGGGGAACACCGGGGAGCTGTTTTTT
TRBV5-8	TRBJ2-7	-	TRBD2	16	CASSPLSSSGSYEQYF	TGTGCCAGCAGCCCCCTATCGTCCAGCGGGAGTTACGAGCAGTACTTC
TRBV7-9	TRBJ2-7	-	TRBD1	16	CASSADTGTGSSEQYF	TGTGCCAGCAGCGCAGATACCGGGACAGGGAGTAGTGAGCAGTACTTC
TRBV7-8	TRBJ1-5	-	-	15	CASSLGGPSNQPQHF	TGTGCCAGCAGCTTAGGAGGGCCCTCAAATCAGCCCCAGCATTTT
TRBV28	TRBJ1-1	-	-	12	CASSLKQFEAFF	TGTGCCAGCAGTTTAAAGCAATTTGAAGCTTTCTTT
TRBV10-3	TRBJ2-2	-	TRBD1	17	CAIRVQGGERDTGELFF	TGTGCCATCAGGGTACAGGGGGGCGAGCGGGACACCGGGGAGCTGTTTTTT
TRBV7-9	TRBJ2-1	-	TRBD2	18	CASSLALRTSGDWNEQFF	TGTGCCAGCAGCTTAGCGCTAAGGACTAGCGGGGATTGGAATGAGCAGTTCTTC
TRBV5-1	TRBJ2-1	-	-	17	CASSPLGGEVNYNEQFF	TGCGCCAGCAGCCCGCTAGGGGGGGAGGTAAACTACAATGAGCAGTTCTTC
TRBV27	TRBJ2-6	-	-	13	CASSDPGANVLTF	TGTGCCAGCAGTGATCCTGGGGCCAACGTCCTGACTTTC
TRBV5-1	TRBJ1-1	-	-	15	CASSPRTGKNTEAFF	TGCGCCAGCAGCCCACGAACAGGGAAGAACACTGAAGCTTTCTTT
TRBV27	TRBJ2-3	-	-	11	CASSFSDTQYF	TGTGCCAGCAGTTTCTCGGATACGCAGTATTTT
TRBV28	TRBJ2-7	-	TRBD1	15	CASSLEGRDRDEQYF	TGTGCCAGCAGTTTGGAAGGCAGGGACAGGGACGAGCAGTACTTC
TRBV11-2	TRBJ2-7	-	TRBD2	16	CASSLKEREPSYEQYF	TGTGCCAGCAGCTTAAAGGAGCGGGAACCCTCCTACGAGCAGTACTTC
TRBV27	TRBJ1-4	-	-	14	CASSWGGLNEKLFF	TGTGCCAGCAGTTGGGGTGGCCTGAATGAAAAACTGTTTTTT
TRBV5-1	TRBJ1-2	-	-	16	CASSPSGGPRNYGYTF	TGCGCCAGCAGCCCCTCCGGGGGGCCCCGTAACTATGGCTACACCTTC
TRBV5-1	TRBJ2-7	once	-	14	CASSLDRSAYEQYF	TGCGCCAGCAGCTTGGACAGGTCGGCCTACGAGCAGTACTTC
TRBV15	TRBJ2-2	-	TRBD1	15	CATSSTGTDTGELFF	TGTGCCACCAGCAGTACCGGGACAGACACCGGGGAGCTGTTTTTT
TRBV7-9	TRBJ2-3	-	TRBD1	15	CASSLDRGFTDTQYF	TGTGCCAGCAGCTTAGACAGGGGTTTCACAGATACGCAGTATTTT
TRBV5-1	TRBJ2-3	-	-	15	CASSLAGGGTDTQYF	TGCGCCAGCAGCTTGGCGGGGGGCGGCACAGATACGCAGTATTTT
TRBV11-2	TRBJ2-3	-	-	13	CASSLFRGDTQYF	TGTGCCAGCAGCCTTTTCCGGGGAGATACGCAGTATTTT
TRBV19	TRBJ1-5	-	TRBD1	17	CASSMGQGDYSNQPQHF	TGTGCCAGTAGTATGGGGCAGGGGGACTATAGCAATCAGCCCCAGCATTTT
TRBV5-1	TRBJ2-7	-	TRBD1	17	CASSRGGPGQGTYEQYF	TGCGCCAGCAGTCGAGGGGGTCCGGGACAGGGAACCTACGAGCAGTACTTC
TRBV7-8	TRBJ2-7	-	TRBD2	18	CASRKSWREGQNDYEQYF	TGTGCCAGCAGGAAGTCTTGGCGGGAGGGCCAAAATGACTACGAGCAGTACTTC
TRBV7-6	TRBJ2-7	-	-	14	CASAPGANDYEQYF	TGTGCCAGCGCACCCGGGGCGAATGATTACGAGCAGTACTTC
TRBV9	TRBJ2-7	-	TRBD2	16	CASSVDASGSLGEQYF	TGTGCCAGCAGCGTAGATGCTAGCGGGAGTCTCGGCGAGCAGTACTTC
TRBV18	TRBJ1-2	-	-	19	CASSPEPGMVQALNYGYTF	TGTGCCAGCTCACCAGAACCTGGGATGGTACAGGCCCTCAACTATGGCTACACCTTC
TRBV15	TRBJ1-5	-	-	17	CATSRGRDLDSNQPQHF	TGTGCCACCAGCAGAGGCCGGGACTTAGATAGCAATCAGCCCCAGCATTTT
TRBV4-1	TRBJ2-7	-	TRBD2	17	CASSQVRREGRVDEQYF	TGCGCCAGCAGCCAAGTTCGGCGGGAGGGCCGCGTCGACGAGCAGTACTTC
TRBV30	TRBJ2-1	-	-	14	CAWSDTSSYNEQFF	TGTGCCTGGAGTGATACATCCTCCTACAATGAGCAGTTCTTC
TRBV19	TRBJ1-3	-	-	15	CASSTGDFSGNTIYF	TGTGCCAGTAGTACAGGTGATTTCTCTGGAAACACCATATATTTT
TRBV9	TRBJ1-2	-	-	12	CASSEGGYGYTF	TGTGCCAGCAGCGAGGGGGGCTATGGCTACACCTTC
TRBV20-1	TRBJ2-1	-	-	11	CSAYPRNEQFF	TGCAGTGCTTATCCCCGGAATGAGCAGTTCTTC
TRBV9	TRBJ1-4	-	TRBD1	14	CASSPGQGDEKLFF	TGTGCCAGCAGCCCGGGACAGGGAGATGAAAAACTGTTTTTT
TRBV9	TRBJ2-3	-	-	14	CASSVEVGTDTQYF	TGTGCCAGCAGCGTAGAGGTCGGGACAGATACGCAGTATTTT
TRBV6-4	TRBJ2-2	-	TRBD2	18	CASSDSFLQREGTGELFF	TGTGCCAGCAGTGACTCGTTTCTCCAGCGGGAAGGCACCGGGGAGCTGTTTTTT
TRBV7-9	TRBJ2-1	-	-	18	CASSLYSSFPTIYNEQFF	TGTGCCAGCAGCTTGTATTCCTCGTTCCCCACAATATACAATGAGCAGTTCTTC
TRBV6-5	TRBJ2-7	-	TRBD2	15	CASSFLSGSNYEQYF	TGTGCCAGCAGTTTCCTCAGCGGGAGCAACTACGAGCAGTACTTC
TRBV12-5	TRBJ2-2	-	-	15	CASGTLVGGTGELFF	TGTGCTAGTGGCACCCTCGTAGGGGGTACCGGGGAGCTGTTTTTT
TRBV12-5	TRBJ1-5	-	-	15	CASGLPGFPNQPQHF	TGTGCTAGTGGTTTGCCAGGGTTTCCCAATCAGCCCCAGCATTTT
TRBV5-1	TRBJ1-1	once	TRBD1	15	CASSTGVSGNTEAFF	TGCGCCAGCAGCACAGGGGTTTCGGGTAACACTGAAGCTTTCTTT
TRBV30	TRBJ2-7	-	-	12	CAWSVRNYEQYF	TGTGCCTGGAGTGTAAGGAACTACGAGCAGTACTTC
TRBV19	TRBJ2-5	-	TRBD1	15	CASSIGDRVGETQYF	TGTGCCAGTAGTATTGGGGACAGGGTTGGAGAGACCCAGTACTTC
TRBV15	TRBJ1-1	-	-	15	CATSRDPSVSAEAFF	TGTGCCACCAGCAGAGATCCGTCAGTTAGCGCTGAAGCTTTCTTT
TRBV13	TRBJ1-3	-	TRBD1	19	CASSSLGQGAIGTGNTIYF	TGTGCCAGCAGCTCATTAGGACAGGGGGCGATAGGGACTGGAAACACCATATATTTT
TRBV7-2	TRBJ2-3	-	TRBD1	14	CASSSRQGADTQYF	TGTGCCAGCAGCTCCCGACAGGGGGCCGATACGCAGTATTTT
TRBV27	TRBJ2-2	once	-	14	CASSLYGGTGELFF	TGTGCCAGCAGTTTGTACGGGGGAACCGGGGAGCTGTTTTTT
TRBV7-9	TRBJ2-7	-	-	13	CASSLAIKGEQYF	TGTGCCAGCAGCTTAGCGATCAAGGGCGAGCAGTACTTC
TRBV27	TRBJ2-3	-	-	14	CASSLNRAADTQYF	TGTGCCAGCAGTTTGAACAGGGCCGCTGATACGCAGTATTTT
TRBV5-6	TRBJ1-5	-	TRBD1	15	CASTKHRGANQPQHF	TGTGCCAGCACTAAACACAGGGGGGCCAATCAGCCCCAGCATTTT
TRBV6-4	TRBJ2-1	-	-	14	CASSEPGQGDEQFF	TGTGCCAGCAGTGAACCTGGGCAAGGCGATGAGCAGTTCTTC
TRBV13	TRBJ1-2	-	TRBD1	16	CASSSRDRAVGYGYTF	TGTGCCAGCAGCTCCCGGGACAGGGCTGTTGGCTATGGCTACACCTTC
TRBV15	TRBJ2-1	-	TRBD2	16	CATSLGTSGSYNEQFF	TGTGCCACCAGCTTGGGGACTAGCGGCTCCTACAATGAGCAGTTCTTC
TRBV11-2	TRBJ2-1	-	TRBD1	17	CASSVSYRDSPYNEQFF	TGTGCCAGCAGCGTTAGCTACCGGGACAGCCCTTACAATGAGCAGTTCTTC
TRBV25-1	TRBJ1-2	-	-	10	CASRRWAATF	TGTGCCAGCAGAAGGTGGGCAGCCACCTTC
TRBV2	TRBJ1-3	-	-	15	CASSTTPDSGNTIYF	TGTGCCAGCAGTACCACACCGGACTCTGGAAACACCATATATTTT
TRBV30	TRBJ2-3	once	TRBD2	12	CAWSVLGRVQYF	TGTGCCTGGAGTGTACTCGGGAGGGTGCAGTATTTT